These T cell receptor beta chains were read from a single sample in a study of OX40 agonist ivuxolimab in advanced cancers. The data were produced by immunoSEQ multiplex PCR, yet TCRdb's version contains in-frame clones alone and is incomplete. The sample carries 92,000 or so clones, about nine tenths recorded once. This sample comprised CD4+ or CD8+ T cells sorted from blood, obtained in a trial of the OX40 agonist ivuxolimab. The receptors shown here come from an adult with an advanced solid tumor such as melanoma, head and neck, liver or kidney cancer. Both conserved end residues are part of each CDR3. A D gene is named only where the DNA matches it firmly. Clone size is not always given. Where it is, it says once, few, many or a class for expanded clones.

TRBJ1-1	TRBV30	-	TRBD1	CAWRQGSTEAFF	TGTGCCTGGAGACAGGGGAGTACTGAAGCTTTCTTT
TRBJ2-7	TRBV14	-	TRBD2	CASSQGGYLAGAYEQYF	TGTGCCAGCAGCCAAGGGGGGTACCTAGCGGGAGCCTACGAGCAGTACTTC
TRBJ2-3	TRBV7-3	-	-	CASSQNQRSPGTDTQYF	TGTGCCAGCAGCCAGAATCAGCGGTCCCCGGGTACAGATACGCAGTATTTT
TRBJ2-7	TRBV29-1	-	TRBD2	CSVETSGSEQYF	TGCAGCGTTGAGACTAGCGGGAGCGAGCAGTACTTC
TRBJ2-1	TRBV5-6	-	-	CASSLEGWRASYNEQFF	TGTGCCAGCAGCTTGGAGGGGTGGAGAGCCTCCTACAATGAGCAGTTCTTC
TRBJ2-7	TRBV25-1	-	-	CASSELGILSDRIYEQYF	TGTGCCAGCAGTGAATTAGGAATTTTATCAGACCGAATTTACGAGCAGTACTTC
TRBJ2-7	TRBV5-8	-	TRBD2	CASSVVVGLAANEQYF	TGTGCCAGCAGCGTCGTCGTGGGACTAGCTGCGAACGAGCAGTACTTC
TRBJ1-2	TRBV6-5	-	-	CASSYDSSRTEGYTF	TGTGCCAGCAGTTACGACTCATCTCGTACGGAGGGCTACACCTTC
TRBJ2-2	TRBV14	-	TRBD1	CASSQEPGQVAGELFF	TGTGCCAGCAGCCAAGAACCGGGACAGGTGGCTGGGGAGCTGTTTTTT
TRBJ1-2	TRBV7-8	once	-	CASSFVGGRYGYTF	TGTGCCAGCAGTTTCGTTGGGGGCAGGTATGGCTACACCTTC
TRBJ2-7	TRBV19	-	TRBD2	CASSSSGSDYEQYF	TGTGCCAGTAGTTCTAGCGGGAGCGACTACGAGCAGTACTTC
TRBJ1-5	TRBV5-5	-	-	CASSLELRAGQPQHF	TGTGCCAGCAGCTTGGAATTGCGGGCCGGTCAGCCCCAGCATTTT
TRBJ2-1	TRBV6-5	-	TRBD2	CASSYSGLAGVEQFF	TGTGCCAGCAGTTACTCGGGACTAGCGGGAGTTGAGCAGTTCTTC
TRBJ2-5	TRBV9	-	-	CASSVEAGAETQYF	TGTGCCAGCAGCGTAGAAGCGGGCGCGGAGACCCAGTACTTC
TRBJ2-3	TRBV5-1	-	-	CASSFGGSTDTQYF	TGCGCCAGCAGCTTTGGGGGGTCCACAGATACGCAGTATTTT
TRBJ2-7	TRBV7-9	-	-	CASSPLVQPYEQYF	TGTGCCAGCAGCCCACTTGTACAGCCCTACGAGCAGTACTTC
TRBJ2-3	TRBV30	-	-	CAFGQLGDTQYF	TGTGCCTTCGGCCAGCTTGGAGATACGCAGTATTTT
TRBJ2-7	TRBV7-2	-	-	CASSKQGYEQYF	TGTGCCAGCAGCAAACAGGGCTACGAGCAGTACTTC
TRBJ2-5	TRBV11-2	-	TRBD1	CASSLVPLTGAQETQYF	TGTGCCAGCAGCTTAGTCCCCTTGACAGGGGCCCAAGAGACCCAGTACTTC
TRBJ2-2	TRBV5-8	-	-	CASSSRDYANTGELFF	TGTGCCAGCAGCTCAAGGGATTACGCGAACACCGGGGAGCTGTTTTTT
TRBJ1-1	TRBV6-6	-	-	CASSFPGSDTEAFF	TGTGCCAGCAGTTTCCCAGGGTCCGACACTGAAGCTTTCTTT
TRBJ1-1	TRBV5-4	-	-	CASSLGSTEAFF	TGTGCCAGCAGCTTGGGTTCCACTGAAGCTTTCTTT
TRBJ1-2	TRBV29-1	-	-	CSVVLQQKPYGYTF	TGCAGCGTTGTTTTGCAACAAAAGCCCTATGGCTACACCTTC
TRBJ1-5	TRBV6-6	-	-	CASSYGINQPQHF	TGTGCCAGCAGTTACGGAATTAATCAGCCCCAGCATTTT
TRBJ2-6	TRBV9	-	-	CASSGGLGANVLTF	TGTGCCAGCAGCGGGGGGTTAGGGGCCAACGTCCTGACTTTC
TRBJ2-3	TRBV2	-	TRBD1	CASTTGINDTQYF	TGTGCCAGCACGACAGGGATTAATGATACGCAGTATTTT
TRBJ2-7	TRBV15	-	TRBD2	CATSLPHPKLANVSYEQYF	TGTGCCACCAGCCTCCCCCACCCCAAACTAGCGAATGTCTCCTACGAGCAGTACTTC
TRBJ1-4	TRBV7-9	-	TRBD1	CASSPWTGDKLFF	TGTGCCAGCAGCCCATGGACAGGGGACAAACTGTTTTTT
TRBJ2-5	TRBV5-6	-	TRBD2	CASSLISGTAGETQYF	TGTGCCAGCAGCTTGATCAGCGGGACCGCAGGGGAGACCCAGTACTTC